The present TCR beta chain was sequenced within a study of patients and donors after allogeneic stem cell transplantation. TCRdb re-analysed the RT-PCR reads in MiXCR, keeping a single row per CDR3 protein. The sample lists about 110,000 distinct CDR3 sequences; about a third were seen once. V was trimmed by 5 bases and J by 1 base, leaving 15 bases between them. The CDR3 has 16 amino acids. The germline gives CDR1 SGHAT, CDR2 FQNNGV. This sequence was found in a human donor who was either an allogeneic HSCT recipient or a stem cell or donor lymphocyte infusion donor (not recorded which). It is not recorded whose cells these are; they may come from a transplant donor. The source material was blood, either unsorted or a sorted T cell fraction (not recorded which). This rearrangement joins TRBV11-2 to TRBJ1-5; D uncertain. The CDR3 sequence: CASSPGSRKSNQPQHF. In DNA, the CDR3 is TGTGCCAGCAGCCCGGGATCTCGTAAAAGCAATCAGCCCCAGCATTTT. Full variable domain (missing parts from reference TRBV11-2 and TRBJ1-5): EAGVAQSPRYKIIEKRQSVAFWCNPISGHATLYWYQQILGQGPKLLIQFQNNGVVDDSQLPKDRFSAERLKGVDSTLKIQPAKLEDSAVYLCASSPGSRKSNQPQHFGDGTRLSIL.